Below, one T cell receptor (beta chain) is given with its context. This sample stems from a study of T-cell memory formation after mild COVID-19. UMIs and sample barcodes were carried by the TCR alpha and TCR beta cDNA libraries that 5'RACE produced using constant-segment primers. TCRdb recomputed calls from the 5' RACE reads with MiXCR, one row per CDR3 protein. Found here are fewer than 250,000 distinct CDR3 sequences, roughly a tenth of them singletons; the top ten hold just over 3%. The V end was cut by 7 bases, the J end by 0 bases, with 16 bases between. CDR1 and CDR2 from the germline V gene are SGHRS and YFSETQ. CDR3 length equals 15 residues.

The receptor comes from a man between 18 and 29 years old who had mild COVID-19 (a few samples of this study predate the infection). Cell type and time point are not known. The source material was PBMCs or a T cell subset sorted from them (not recorded which). The gene calls are TRBV5-1 and TRBJ1-1, with unresolved D. The CDR3: CASWAELSMNTEAFF. The CDR3 nucleotides read TGCGCCAGCTGGGCGGAGCTATCTATGAACACTGAAGCTTTCTTT.